Listed here are 14 T cell receptor beta chains from one sample, sequenced in a study of shared clonotypes between healthy human individuals. Produced via immunoSEQ multiplex PCR; TCRdb's table is partial and in-frame only. In the table there are a few million clones, around 93% of which are singletons. The specimen sequenced was naive CD4+ T cells from PBMCs. Sample subset: CD45RA+ positively selected. These TCRs come from a man between 18 and 29 years old in good health. Some clones in this sample may be carry-over from other donors' samples.

The chain joins TRBV6-1 to TRBJ2-7, with D unresolved. The V gene's germline CDR1 is MNHNS and CDR2 SASEGT. The V and J ends lost 6 bases and 0 bases respectively, with 12 bases between them. The CDR3 has 14 residues. CDR3 sequence (DNA): TGTGCCAGCAGCCTTGCGATTGCCTCCTACGAGCAGTACTTC. Its translation: CASSLAIASYEQYF.

The chain recombines TRBV5-1 with TRBJ2-5, with D maybe TRBD2 (6 bases). This CDR3 has 13 residues. The V end was cut by 7 bases, the J end by 4 bases, with 14 bases between. Germline CDR1 SGHRS, CDR2 YFSETQ. Here the CDR3 reads CASGNQGGETQYF. In DNA form, the CDR3 reads TGCGCCAGCGGAAATCAGGGAGGAGAGACCCAGTACTTC.

This chain links TRBV5-6 with TRBJ2-2; the match to TRBD2 covers 13 bases. The germline V gene has CDR1 SGHDT and CDR2 YYEEEE. Trimming took 5 bases from V and 7 from J; bases not matched to a gene: 8. This CDR3 has 16 amino acids. The CDR3 sequence: CASRPGLAGRGGELFF. CDR3 in DNA: TGTGCCAGCAGGCCGGGACTAGCGGGACGTGGCGGGGAGCTGTTTTTT.

DNA for the CDR3: TGTGCCAGCAGAAGGACAGGAAACAATGAGCAGTTCTTC. It codes for CASRRTGNNEQFF. This sequence joins TRBV25-1 and TRBJ2-1, with TRBD1 matching 7 bases. V was clipped by 6 bases and J by 5 bases; unmatched bases: 4. The V gene's germline CDR1 is MGHDK and CDR2 SYGVNS. The CDR3 covers 13 residues.

The chain links TRBV28 to TRBJ2-3; no definite D call. Trimming took off 6 bases at V and 1 base at J, with 5 bases between the two ends. Germline CDR1 MDHEN, CDR2 SYDVKM. This CDR3 contains 12 residues. CDR3 amino acids: CASSRRTDTQYF. The DNA for the CDR3 is TGTGCCAGCAGCCGTCGCACAGATACGCAGTATTTT.

V is TRBV6-5 and J is TRBJ1-3; D gene uncertain. This CDR3 comprises 11 residues. V shed 6 bases and J shed 3 bases, with 3 bases lying between them. The V gene's germline CDR1 is MNHEY and CDR2 SVGAGI. CDR3 protein: CASRGGNTIYF. CDR3 coding DNA: TGTGCCAGCAGGGGTGGAAACACCATATATTTT.

The chain combines TRBV11-3 with TRBJ2-2; the D gene is possibly TRBD1 (5 bases). CDR1 SGHNT and CDR2 YENEEA come from the germline V gene. The CDR3 has 17 residues. The germline V and J ends were trimmed by 0 bases and 2 bases, with 13 bases remaining between them. CDR3 residues: CASSLDILTANTGELFF. DNA of the CDR3: TGTGCCAGCAGCTTAGATATACTGACAGCTAACACCGGGGAGCTGTTTTTT.

The chain links TRBV9 to TRBJ2-7, with 7 bases aligning to TRBD1. This CDR3 is 16 amino acids long. Germline CDR1 SGDLS, CDR2 YYNGEE. V dropped 4 bases and J dropped 2; count of bases not matched to a gene: 12. The CDR3 loop is CASSPRVGQQPYEQYF. The DNA for the CDR3 is TGTGCCAGCAGCCCTCGTGTGGGACAGCAGCCCTACGAGCAGTACTTC.

A note on this clone: This sample includes further DNA sequences coding for the same CDR3. The gene calls are TRBV28 and TRBJ2-7; no reliable D call. The CDR3 totals 13 residues. CDR1 and CDR2 (germline): MDHEN, SYDVKM. The germline V and J ends were trimmed by 5 bases and 3 bases, with 11 bases remaining between them. CDR3 nucleotides: TGTGCCAGCAGTCTCGCTGCTAGCTACGAGCAGTACTTC. It yields the protein CASSLAASYEQYF. Complete variable domain (other parts from reference TRBV28 and TRBJ2-7): DVKVTQSSRYLVKRTGEKVFLECVQDMDHENMFWYRQDPGLGLRLIYFSYDVKMKEKGDIPEGYSVSREKKERFSLILESASTNQTSMYLCASSLAASYEQYFGPGTRLTVT.

The chain couples TRBV7-8 to TRBJ1-5, with 8 bases lining up with TRBD1. The trim removed 3 bases at V and 11 bases at J, leaving 9 bases unmatched. The CDR3 covers 14 residues. The V gene's germline CDR1 is SGHVS and CDR2 FQNEAQ. The CDR3 DNA follows: TGTGCCAGCAGCTTGGGACAGGCAGTTGGGACCCAGCATTTT. It is translated as CASSLGQAVGTQHF.

The chain combines TRBV18 with TRBJ2-3; tentatively, D is TRBD1 or TRBD2 (5 bases each). The CDR3 has 16 amino acids. Trimming stripped 1 base from V and 0 bases from J, with 11 bases between. The V gene's germline CDR1 is KGHSH and CDR2 LQKENI. The CDR3, as DNA: TGTGCCAGCTCACCACGTTTGGGGGATAGCACAGATACGCAGTATTTT. Its translation: CASSPRLGDSTDTQYF. The complete variable domain, with remaining parts taken from reference TRBV18 and TRBJ2-3, reads NAGVMQNPRHLVRRRGQEARLRCSPMKGHSHVYWYRQLPEEGLKFMVYLQKENIIDESGMPKERFSAEFPKEGPSILRIQQVVRGDSAAYFCASSPRLGDSTDTQYFGPGTRLTVL.

This clone was seen more than once but under ten times. The CDR3 reads CASSHGTPNYGYTF. The CDR3 DNA follows: TGTGCCAGCAGTCACGGGACACCTAACTATGGCTACACCTTC. The V and J genes are TRBV6-6 and TRBJ1-2, with a weak D call TRBD1 (6 bases). Trimming took off 5 bases at V and 0 bases at J, with 10 bases between the two ends. The CDR3 has 14 residues. Per germline, CDR1 MNHNY and CDR2 SVGAGI (reference sequence).

This clone was counted only a few times. Other DNA sequences of this sample code for an identical CDR3. J is TRBJ1-1 and V is TRBV27; no firm D call. The germline V and J ends were trimmed by 2 bases and 1 base, with 5 bases remaining between them. The length of the CDR3 is 13 residues. Germline V gives CDR1 MNHEY, CDR2 SMNVEV (reference sequence). The CDR3 here is CASSLKPNTEAFF. The CDR3 nucleotides are TGTGCCAGCAGTTTAAAGCCGAACACTGAAGCTTTCTTT.

The V gene is TRBV5-1, the J gene TRBJ2-2; no reliable D call. This CDR3 contains 11 residues. Germline loops: CDR1 SGHRS, CDR2 YFSETQ. Trimming cost V 3 bases and J 7 bases, with 4 bases left between them. The CDR3 here is CASSWNGELFF. CDR3 nucleotide sequence: TGCGCCAGCAGCTGGAACGGGGAGCTGTTTTTT.